At least ten counts were recorded for the clone carrying this TCR beta chain. The CDR3 loop spans 16 amino acids. Per germline, CDR1 SGHKS and CDR2 YYEKEE (reference sequence). V was pared by 6 bases and J by 8 bases, with 19 bases of the junction left unmatched. The source of the sample is a study of T cells in Graves' hyperthyroidism and ophthalmopathy. The PBMCs had their origin in 10 ml of fresh peripheral blood. Amplification of TCR beta CDR3 regions used RNA as the template. Researchers ran a first-round RT-PCR on the TCR CDR3 using the HTBI primer set. From the multiplex PCR reads, TCRdb called clonotypes with MiXCR, one entry per CDR3 protein. This table holds about 410,000 distinct CDR3 sequences, around 15% found once.

The origin of this receptor is a man in his late teens or twenties with Graves' ophthalmopathy. The genes are TRBV5-5 and TRBJ1-2; 7 nucleotides match TRBD1. Sample: blood. The CDR3 sequence is CASMLRQGMGSGGYTF. The CDR3 DNA is TGTGCCAGCATGCTCCGACAGGGAATGGGATCCGGAGGCTACACCTTC.